Sequencing of this T cell receptor beta chain was carried out in a study of T cells after posttransplantation cyclophosphamide. Whole-study findings and limits: After PTCy, TRB diversity resembled that of CNI/methotrexate controls. Skin or GI-infiltrating T cells shared few TRB sequences with blood. Later post-transplant blood repertoires were often dominated by donor CD8+ memory clones.

On this clone itself: The target antigen is unknown.

Measured with immunoSEQ multiplex PCR; TCRdb has only the in-frame clones, and not every one. This sample has tens of thousands of clones, with approximately 90% found just once. On the day of bone marrow donation, the related graft donor provided peripheral blood. This TCR came from a woman between 50 and 59 years old in good health and a related stem cell transplant donor. The source material was PBMCs.

CDR3 loop: CASSESGREGEKLFF. The CDR3 nucleotides read TGCGCCAGCAGTGAGTCTGGGAGGGAAGGCGAAAAACTGTTTTTT. The chain couples TRBV10-1 to TRBJ1-4, with D uncertain. This CDR3 contains 15 residues. The germline V gene encodes CDR1 WNHNN and CDR2 SYGVQD (reference sequence). Trimming cost V 0 bases and J 8 bases, with 13 bases left between them.